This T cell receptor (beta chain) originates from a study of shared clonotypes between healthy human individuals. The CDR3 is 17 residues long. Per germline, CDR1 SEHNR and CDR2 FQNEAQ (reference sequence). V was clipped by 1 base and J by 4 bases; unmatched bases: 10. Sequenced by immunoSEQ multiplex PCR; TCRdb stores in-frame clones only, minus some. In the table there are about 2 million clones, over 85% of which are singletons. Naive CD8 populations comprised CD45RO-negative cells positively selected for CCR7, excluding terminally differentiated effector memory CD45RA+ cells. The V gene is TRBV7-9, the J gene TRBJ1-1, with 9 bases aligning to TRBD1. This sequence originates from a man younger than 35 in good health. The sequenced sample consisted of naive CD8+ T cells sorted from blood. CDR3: CASSLGLPGTGPTEAFF. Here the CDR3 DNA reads TGTGCCAGCAGCTTAGGCCTTCCCGGGACAGGGCCCACTGAAGCTTTCTTT. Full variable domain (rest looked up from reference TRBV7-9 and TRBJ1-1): DTGVSQNPRHKITKRGQNVTFRCDPISEHNRLYWYRQTLGQGPEFLTYFQNEAQLEKSRLLSDRFSAERPKGSFSTLEIQRTEQGDSAMYLCASSLGLPGTGPTEAFFGQGTRLTVV.